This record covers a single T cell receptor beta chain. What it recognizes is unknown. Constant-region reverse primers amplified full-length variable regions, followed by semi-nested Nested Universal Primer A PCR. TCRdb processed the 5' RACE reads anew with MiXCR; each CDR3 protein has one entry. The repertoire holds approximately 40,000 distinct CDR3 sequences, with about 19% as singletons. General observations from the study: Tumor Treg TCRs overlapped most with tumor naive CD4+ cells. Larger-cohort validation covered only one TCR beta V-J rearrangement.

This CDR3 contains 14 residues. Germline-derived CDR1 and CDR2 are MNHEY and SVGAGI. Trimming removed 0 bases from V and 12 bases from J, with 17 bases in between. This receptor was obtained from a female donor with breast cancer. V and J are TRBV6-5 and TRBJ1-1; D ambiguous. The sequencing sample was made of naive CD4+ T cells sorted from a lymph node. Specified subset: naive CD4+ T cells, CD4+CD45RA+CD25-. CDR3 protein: CASSYSEYQARPFF. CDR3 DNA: TGTGCCAGCAGTTACTCTGAGTATCAAGCTAGGCCTTTCTTT.